This T cell receptor beta chain originates from a study of T cells in Graves' hyperthyroidism and ophthalmopathy. The study's findings and limits: Most thyroid-expanded clonotypes above 0.001 were also found in blood. Progression to ophthalmopathy was predicted a median of 6.5 months early. The authors' 13 V-J model separated ophthalmopathy from stable hyperthyroidism.

Germline lookup yields CDR1 SGDLS and CDR2 YYNGEE. Trimming shortened V by 0 bases and J by 14 bases, and 18 bases separated the two germline ends. The CDR3 is 14 residues long. Ophthalmopathy patients showed a Clinical Activity Score of at least 3, NOSPECS grade of at least 4 and duration under 3 months. RNA transcripts provided the source from which TCR beta CDR3 regions were amplified. First-round RT-PCR targeting the TCR CDR3 was performed with the HTBI primer set. TCRdb analysed the multiplex PCR reads with MiXCR anew, one entry per CDR3 protein. The data contain approximately 490,000 distinct CDR3 sequences, approximately 22% of them singletons. On this clonotype itself: Its antigen is currently unknown.

Sequenced: blood. This TCR was recovered from a woman in her 70s with Graves' ophthalmopathy. The chain recombines TRBV9 with TRBJ2-1; weak D call: TRBD2 (5 bases). The CDR3 loop reads CASSVDALSRAEFF. The CDR3 bases are TGTGCCAGCAGCGTAGATGCCCTTTCCAGAGCGGAGTTCTTC.